This entry features one T cell receptor (beta chain) sequence. Followed longitudinally, the Seattle patients had been enrolled during active infection. This sample was taken from a study of blood T cell repertoires in COVID-19. Background on the study: Italy, Spain and the United States were the sources of the convalescent and acute COVID-19 samples. PBMCs, B-cell-depleted T cells, or T cells provided the cDNA or gDNA that made up the material.

Original data processing: Using reference gene primer amplification, nucleated cell counts were estimated. TCRdb's copy holds only in-frame clones and misses some; the assay was immunoSEQ multiplex PCR. D and trimming were read from the DNA, whereas the V and J calls and clone size are those reported in that table. The table has about 230,000 clones, 80% to 90% seen once. The CDR3 has 14 residues. Germline CDR1 reads MGHDK; CDR2 reads SYGVNS. The V end was cut by 2 bases, the J end by 6 bases, with 11 bases between. The V call is TRBV25-1, the J call TRBJ2-4; tentative D call: TRBD1 (5 bases). The clonotype comes from a man in his fifties or sixties with COVID-19, enrolled during active disease. The sequenced sample consisted of peripheral blood. The CDR3 here is CASSERVDTNIQYF. CDR3 in DNA: TGTGCCAGCAGTGAAAGGGTGGACACAAACATTCAGTACTTC.